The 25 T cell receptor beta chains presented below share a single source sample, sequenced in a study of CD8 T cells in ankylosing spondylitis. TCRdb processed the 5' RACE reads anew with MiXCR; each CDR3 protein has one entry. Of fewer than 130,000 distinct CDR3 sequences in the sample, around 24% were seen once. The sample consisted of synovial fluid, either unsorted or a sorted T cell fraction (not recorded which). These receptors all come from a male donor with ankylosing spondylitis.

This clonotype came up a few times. The CDR3 sequence: CASSLQGTGVNEQFF. The CDR3 DNA sequence: TGCGCCAGCAGCCTCCAGGGGACAGGGGTTAATGAGCAGTTCTTC. The rearrangement uses TRBV5-1 and TRBJ2-1, with 10 bases that match TRBD1. Germline V gene lookup returns CDR1 SGHRS and CDR2 YFSETQ. After removal of 4 bases from V and 7 bases from J, the junction contained 8 bases not matched to a gene. This CDR3 contains 15 residues.

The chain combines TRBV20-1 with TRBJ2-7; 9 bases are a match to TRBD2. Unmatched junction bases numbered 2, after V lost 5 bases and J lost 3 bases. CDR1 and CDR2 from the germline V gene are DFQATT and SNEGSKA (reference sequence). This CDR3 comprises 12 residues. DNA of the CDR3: TGCAGTGCTCGTAGCGGGAGCTACGAGCAGTACTTC. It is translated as CSARSGSYEQYF.

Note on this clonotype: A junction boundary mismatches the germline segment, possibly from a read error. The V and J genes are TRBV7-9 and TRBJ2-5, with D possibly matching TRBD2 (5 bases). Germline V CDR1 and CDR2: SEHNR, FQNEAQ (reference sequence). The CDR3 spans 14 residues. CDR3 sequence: CASSLGATRAARVF. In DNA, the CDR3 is TGTGCCAGCAGCTTAGGAGCCACTAGAGCCGCTAGGGTCTTC. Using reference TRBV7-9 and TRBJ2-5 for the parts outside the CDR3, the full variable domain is DTGVSQNPRHKITKRGQNVTFRCDPISEHNRLYWYRQTLGQGPEFLTYFQNEAQLEKSRLLSDRFSAERPKGSFSTLEIQRTEQGDSAMYLCASSLGATRAARVFGPGTRLLVL.

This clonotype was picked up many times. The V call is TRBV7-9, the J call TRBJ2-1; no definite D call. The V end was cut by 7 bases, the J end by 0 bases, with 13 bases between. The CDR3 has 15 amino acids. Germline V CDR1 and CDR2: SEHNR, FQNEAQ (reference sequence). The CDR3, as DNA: TGTGCCAGCACTCTTCGCTTAGGCTCCTACAATGAGCAGTTCTTC. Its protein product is CASTLRLGSYNEQFF.

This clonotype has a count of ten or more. In nucleotides, the CDR3 is TGTGCCAGCAGTTTAAACAGAAAGAACACTGAAGCTTTCTTT. Its protein is CASSLNRKNTEAFF. V gene TRBV27 combines with J gene TRBJ1-1; D is uncertain. CDR3 length: 14 residues. Germline assignment: CDR1 MNHEY and CDR2 SMNVEV (reference sequence). Between the trimmed V and J ends, which lost 2 bases and 1 base, there was a span of 8 bases.

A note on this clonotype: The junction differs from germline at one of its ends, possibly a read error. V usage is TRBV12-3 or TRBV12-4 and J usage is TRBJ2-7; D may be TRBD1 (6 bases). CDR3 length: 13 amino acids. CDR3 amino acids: CARSLGQLYEQYF. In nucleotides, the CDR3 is TGTGCCAGGAGTTTAGGACAGCTGTACGAGCAGTACTTC.

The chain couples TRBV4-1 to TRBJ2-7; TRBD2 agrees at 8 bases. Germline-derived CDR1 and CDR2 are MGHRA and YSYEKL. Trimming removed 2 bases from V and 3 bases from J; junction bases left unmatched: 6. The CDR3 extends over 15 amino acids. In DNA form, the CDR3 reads TGCGCCAGCAGCCAACCGACTAGCGATTACTACGAGCAGTACTTC. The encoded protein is CASSQPTSDYYEQYF.

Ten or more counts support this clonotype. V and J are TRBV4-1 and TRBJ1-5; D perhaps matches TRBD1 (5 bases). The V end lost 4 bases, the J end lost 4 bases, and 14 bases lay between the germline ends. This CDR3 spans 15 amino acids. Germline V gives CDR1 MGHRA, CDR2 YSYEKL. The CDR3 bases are TGCGCCAGCAGCCCCGAAGCGGGGCGGAATCAGCCCCAGCATTTT. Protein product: CASSPEAGRNQPQHF.

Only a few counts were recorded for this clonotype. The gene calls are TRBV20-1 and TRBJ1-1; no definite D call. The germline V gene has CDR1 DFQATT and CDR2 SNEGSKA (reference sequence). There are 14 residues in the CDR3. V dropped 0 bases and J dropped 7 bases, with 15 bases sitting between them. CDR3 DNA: TGCAGTGCTAGAGATTTGGGAAGGGCGGTTGAAGCTTTCTTT. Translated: CSARDLGRAVEAFF.

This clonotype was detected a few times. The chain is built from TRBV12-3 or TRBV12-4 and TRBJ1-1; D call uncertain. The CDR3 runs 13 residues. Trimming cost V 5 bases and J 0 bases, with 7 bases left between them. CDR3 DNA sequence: TGTGCCAGCAGTCTGCACATGAACACTGAAGCTTTCTTT. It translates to CASSLHMNTEAFF.

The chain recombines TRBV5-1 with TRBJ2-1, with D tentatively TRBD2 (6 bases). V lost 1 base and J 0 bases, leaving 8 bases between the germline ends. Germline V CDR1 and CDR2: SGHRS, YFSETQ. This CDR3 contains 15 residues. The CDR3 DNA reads TGCGCCAGCAGCTTGAGGAGGGTCTCCTACAATGAGCAGTTCTTC. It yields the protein CASSLRRVSYNEQFF.

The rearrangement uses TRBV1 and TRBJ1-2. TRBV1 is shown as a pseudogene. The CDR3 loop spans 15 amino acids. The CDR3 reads CTSSQEQLANYGYTF. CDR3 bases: TGCACCAGCAGCCAAGAACAGTTAGCTAACTATGGCTACACCTTC.

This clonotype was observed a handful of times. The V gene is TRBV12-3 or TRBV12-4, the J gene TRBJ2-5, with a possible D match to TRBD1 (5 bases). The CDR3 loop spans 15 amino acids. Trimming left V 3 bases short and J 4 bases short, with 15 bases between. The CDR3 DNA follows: TGTGCCAGCAGTTTCGGCGGAAGGGGTGCAGAGACCCAGTACTTC. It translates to CASSFGGRGAETQYF.

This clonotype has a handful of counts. The CDR3 DNA follows: TGTGCCAGCAGCCTCCATCACAGGGCGAATAATTCACCCCTCCACTTT. Translation gives CASSLHHRANNSPLHF. The J gene is TRBJ1-6, the V gene TRBV7-2; D is perhaps TRBD1 (6 bases). Deletions cut 5 bases from V and 5 bases from J, with 16 bases between. The CDR3 extends over 16 amino acids. Germline V gene lookup returns CDR1 SGHTA and CDR2 FQGNSA. The full variable domain, rest sourced from reference TRBV7-2 and TRBJ1-6, is GAGVSQSPSNKVTEKGKDVELRCDPISGHTALYWYRQSLGQGLEFLIYFQGNSAPDKSGLPSDRFSAERTGGSVSTLTIQRTQQEDSAVYLCASSLHHRANNSPLHFGNGTRLTVT.

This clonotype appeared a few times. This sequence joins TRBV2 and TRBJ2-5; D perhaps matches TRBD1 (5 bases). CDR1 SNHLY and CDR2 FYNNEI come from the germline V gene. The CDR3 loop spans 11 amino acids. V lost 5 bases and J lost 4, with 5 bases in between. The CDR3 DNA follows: TGTGCCAGCAGTACAGGAGAGACCCAGTACTTC. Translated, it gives CASSTGETQYF.

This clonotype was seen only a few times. CDR3 loop: CASSLGQGGIQYF. CDR3 DNA sequence: TGTGCCAGCAGTTTGGGGCAGGGCGGCATTCAGTACTTC. This chain uses TRBV27 with TRBJ2-4; D might be TRBD1 (5 bases). The CDR3 is 13 amino acids. Trimming stripped 3 bases from V and 9 bases from J, with 12 bases between. The germline V gene has CDR1 MNHEY and CDR2 SMNVEV (reference sequence).

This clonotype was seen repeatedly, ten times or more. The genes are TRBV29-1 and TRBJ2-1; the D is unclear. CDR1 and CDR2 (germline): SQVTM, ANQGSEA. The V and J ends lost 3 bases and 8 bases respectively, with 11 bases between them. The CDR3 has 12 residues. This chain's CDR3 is CSVEMGWHEQFF. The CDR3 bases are TGCAGCGTTGAGATGGGGTGGCATGAGCAGTTCTTC.

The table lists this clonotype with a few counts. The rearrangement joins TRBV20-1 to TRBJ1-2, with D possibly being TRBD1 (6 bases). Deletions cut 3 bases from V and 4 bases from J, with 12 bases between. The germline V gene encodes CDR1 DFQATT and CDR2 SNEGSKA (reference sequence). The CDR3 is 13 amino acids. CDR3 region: CSARRQGIYGYTF. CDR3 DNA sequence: TGCAGTGCTAGGAGGCAGGGGATCTATGGCTACACCTTC.

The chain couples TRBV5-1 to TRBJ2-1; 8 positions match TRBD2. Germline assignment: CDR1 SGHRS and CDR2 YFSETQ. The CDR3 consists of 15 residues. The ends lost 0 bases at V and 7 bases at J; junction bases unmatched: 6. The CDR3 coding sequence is TGCGCCAGCAGCTTGGCAATCGGGAGGGGGAATGAGCAGTTCTTC. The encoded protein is CASSLAIGRGNEQFF.

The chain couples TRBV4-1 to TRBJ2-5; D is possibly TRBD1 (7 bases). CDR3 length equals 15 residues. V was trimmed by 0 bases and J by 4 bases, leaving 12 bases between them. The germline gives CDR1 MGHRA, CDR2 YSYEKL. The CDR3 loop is CASSQDPGGGETQYF. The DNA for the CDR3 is TGCGCCAGCAGCCAAGATCCAGGGGGAGGAGAGACCCAGTACTTC.

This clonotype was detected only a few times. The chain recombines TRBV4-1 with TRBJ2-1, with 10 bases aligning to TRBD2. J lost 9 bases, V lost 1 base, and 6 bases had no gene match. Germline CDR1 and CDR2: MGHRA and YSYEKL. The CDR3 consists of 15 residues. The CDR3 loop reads CASSQASGRASEQFF. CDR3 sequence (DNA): TGCGCCAGCAGCCAAGCGAGCGGGAGGGCATCTGAGCAGTTCTTC.

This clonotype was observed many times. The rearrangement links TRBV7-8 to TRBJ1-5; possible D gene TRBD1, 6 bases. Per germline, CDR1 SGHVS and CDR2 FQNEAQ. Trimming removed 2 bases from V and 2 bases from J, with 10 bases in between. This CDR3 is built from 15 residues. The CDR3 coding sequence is TGTGCCAGCAGCTTACACAGGGAGGGCAATCAGCCCCAGCATTTT. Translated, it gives CASSLHREGNQPQHF.

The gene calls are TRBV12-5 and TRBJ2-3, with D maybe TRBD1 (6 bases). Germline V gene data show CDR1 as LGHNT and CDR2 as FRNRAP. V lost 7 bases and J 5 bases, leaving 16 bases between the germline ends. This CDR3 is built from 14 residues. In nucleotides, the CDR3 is TGTGCTAGTGCTCCCCGCCCAGGGGTAGATACGCAGTATTTT. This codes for CASAPRPGVDTQYF.

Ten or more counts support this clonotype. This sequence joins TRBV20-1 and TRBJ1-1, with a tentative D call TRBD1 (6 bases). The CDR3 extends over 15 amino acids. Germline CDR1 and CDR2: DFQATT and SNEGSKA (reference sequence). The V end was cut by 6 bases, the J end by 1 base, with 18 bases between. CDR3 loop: CSAPDRLSGNTEAFF. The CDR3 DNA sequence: TGCAGTGCGCCTGACAGGCTCTCCGGGAACACTGAAGCTTTCTTT.

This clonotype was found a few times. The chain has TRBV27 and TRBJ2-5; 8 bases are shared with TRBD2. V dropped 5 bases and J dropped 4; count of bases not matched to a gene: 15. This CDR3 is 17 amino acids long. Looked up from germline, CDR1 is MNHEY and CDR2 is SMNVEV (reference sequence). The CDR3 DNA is TGTGCCAGCAGTCCCGGGGGGGGTTTCAAGGGACGAGAGACCCAGTACTTC. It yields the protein CASSPGGGFKGRETQYF.